A single sample gave rise to the 21 T cell receptor beta chains below, sequenced in a study of blood T cell repertoires in COVID-19. Sequencing was performed with immunoSEQ multiplex PCR; in TCRdb, only in-frame clones are kept and a portion is missing. In the table there are under 75,000 clones, approximately 92% of which are singletons. Sequencing was performed on peripheral blood. Source of these receptors: a man aged 45-65 years with active COVID-19.

The chain links TRBV29-1 to TRBJ2-7; TRBD1 agrees at 7 bases. V lost 4 bases to trimming and J lost 0 bases; unmatched junction nucleotides: 0. The germline V gene encodes CDR1 SQVTM and CDR2 ANQGSEA. CDR3 length: 12 amino acids. The CDR3 loop reads CSVGDSSYEQYF. The CDR3 DNA reads TGCAGCGTTGGGGACAGCTCCTACGAGCAGTACTTC.

The CDR3 coding sequence is TGTGCCAGCAGTGGAAGGGCGGGAGGGCCCTCTTACGAGCAGTACTTC. Protein sequence: CASSGRAGGPSYEQYF. The chain combines TRBV2 with TRBJ2-7; 9 positions agree with TRBD2. With 4 bases clipped from V and 4 bases from J, the junction kept 11 bases outside the gene matches. Germline V lookup: CDR1 SNHLY, CDR2 FYNNEI. The CDR3 is 16 residues long.

The chain links TRBV10-3 to TRBJ1-3; D unresolved. The V and J ends lost 9 bases and 2 bases respectively, with 11 bases between them. The CDR3 loop spans 13 amino acids. The germline CDR1 and CDR2 sequences are ENHRY and SYGVKD. DNA for the CDR3: TGTGCCATTCGAGGTGGCCCTGGAAACACCATATATTTT. Translated: CAIRGGPGNTIYF.

The V gene is TRBV28, the J gene TRBJ2-7; 9 bases fit TRBD1. Losses at the gene ends were 3 bases for V and 7 bases for J; bases not matched to a gene: 13. Germline V gives CDR1 MDHEN, CDR2 SYDVKM. This CDR3 has 16 residues. The CDR3 is CASSFSPGTGMGEQYF. The CDR3 DNA reads TGTGCCAGCAGTTTCTCCCCCGGGACAGGGATGGGGGAGCAGTACTTC.

A single count supports this clone. The genes are TRBV12-3 or TRBV12-4 and TRBJ1-2; D is perhaps TRBD1 (6 bases). This CDR3 comprises 13 residues. V was cut by 4 bases and J by 6 bases, with 12 bases left in between. For the CDR3, the DNA is TGTGCCAGCAGTTGGGGGCGGGGGGATGGCTACACCTTC. This translates into CASSWGRGDGYTF.

V usage is TRBV5-6 and J usage is TRBJ2-6; possible D gene TRBD1, 6 bases. This CDR3 region has 14 residues. The ends were cut back, 7 bases at V and 1 base at J, with 9 bases in the middle. The germline V gene has CDR1 SGHDT and CDR2 YYEEEE. This chain's CDR3 is CASGTGSGANVLTF. The CDR3 region has the DNA TGTGCCAGCGGTACAGGGTCTGGGGCCAACGTCCTGACTTTC.

This chain uses TRBV7-8 with TRBJ1-1; TRBD1 agrees at 12 bases. The CDR3 is made up of 14 amino acids. The germline gives CDR1 SGHVS, CDR2 FQNEAQ. V was pared by 5 bases and J by 7 bases, with 5 bases of the junction left unmatched. CDR3 in amino acids: CASSLGQGAYEAFF. The CDR3 DNA is TGTGCCAGCAGCCTGGGACAGGGGGCGTATGAAGCTTTCTTT.

The gene calls are TRBV28 and TRBJ2-3; D is perhaps TRBD2 (5 bases). Germline loops: CDR1 MDHEN, CDR2 SYDVKM. CDR3 length: 14 residues. Trimming removed 5 bases from V and 0 bases from J, with 9 bases in between. The CDR3 protein is CASSEAASTDTQYF. For the CDR3, the DNA is TGTGCCAGCAGTGAAGCGGCGAGCACAGATACGCAGTATTTT.

The chain joins TRBV2 to TRBJ1-5; TRBD1 matches 10 bases. V shed 4 bases, J shed 4 bases, and the junction held 4 bases outside the gene matches. Germline assignment: CDR1 SNHLY and CDR2 FYNNEI. The CDR3 is made up of 15 amino acids. The chain's CDR3 is CASSGGQGQNQPQHF. The CDR3, as DNA: TGTGCCAGCAGTGGGGGACAGGGGCAGAATCAGCCCCAGCATTTT.

V and J are TRBV3-1 (or the pseudogene TRBV3-2) and TRBJ2-7; 12 bases map to TRBD2. Unmatched junction bases numbered 10, after V lost 3 bases and J lost 4 bases. The CDR3 is 17 residues long. The germline V gene has CDR1 LGHDT and CDR2 YNNKEL (reference sequence). This CDR3 reads CASSHSWTSGIVYEQYF. CDR3 nucleotide sequence: TGTGCCAGCAGCCATTCCTGGACTAGCGGGATTGTGTACGAGCAGTACTTC.

The gene calls are TRBV12-5 and TRBJ1-1; 8 bases match TRBD1. The V segment lost 6 bases and the J segment 5 bases; nucleotides outside the gene matches: 14. The germline gives CDR1 LGHNT, CDR2 FRNRAP. The CDR3 sequence is 16 residues long. CDR3 region: CASGTDQGARGTEAFF. In nucleotides, the CDR3 is TGTGCTAGTGGCACTGACCAGGGGGCTCGAGGAACTGAAGCTTTCTTT.

The rearrangement joins TRBV11-2 to TRBJ1-2; 11 bases agree with TRBD1. Germline V gene lookup returns CDR1 SGHAT and CDR2 FQNNGV. This CDR3 is 16 amino acids long. The V segment lost 7 bases and the J segment 5 bases; nucleotides outside the gene matches: 12. The DNA of the CDR3 is TGTGCCAGCATCGCCGTCCGGGACAGGGGGAAGTATGGCTACACCTTC. Translating gives CASIAVRDRGKYGYTF. The full variable domain, rest sourced from reference TRBV11-2 and TRBJ1-2, is EAGVAQSPRYKIIEKRQSVAFWCNPISGHATLYWYQQILGQGPKLLIQFQNNGVVDDSQLPKDRFSAERLKGVDSTLKIQPAKLEDSAVYLCASIAVRDRGKYGYTFGSGTRLTVV.

This chain joins TRBV16 and TRBJ2-5; the D is unclear. The length of the CDR3 is 10 residues. V was pared by 4 bases and J by 10 bases, with 7 bases between. From germline, CDR1 is KGHSY and CDR2 FQNENV. The CDR3 loop is CASSPCRQYF. The CDR3 coding sequence is TGTGCCAGCAGCCCTTGTCGCCAGTACTTC.

Only one count was recorded for this clone. The rearrangement links TRBV6-5 to TRBJ1-1; 7 bases align to TRBD1. Germline V gives CDR1 MNHEY, CDR2 SVGAGI. This CDR3 contains 15 residues. Trimming took 2 bases from V and 4 from J; bases not matched to a gene: 7. CDR3 DNA: TGTGCCAGCAGTTACGGGACAGCGTCTTCCACTGAAGCTTTCTTT. It translates to CASSYGTASSTEAFF.

The chain combines TRBV19 with TRBJ2-6; D unclear. CDR1 is LNHDA and CDR2 is SQIVND in the germline V gene (reference sequence). The CDR3 totals 10 residues. Trimming removed 10 bases from V and 4 bases from J, with 2 bases in between. CDR3 in amino acids: CATGANVLTF. CDR3 sequence (DNA): TGTGCCACGGGGGCCAACGTCCTGACTTTC. Together with reference TRBV19 and TRBJ2-6, the CDR3 gives the full variable domain: DGGITQSPKYLFRKEGQNVTLSCEQNLNHDAMYWYRQDPGQGLRLIYYSQIVNDFQKGDIAEGYSVSREKKESFPLTVTSAQKNPTAFYLCATGANVLTFGAGSRLTVL.

The chain combines TRBV29-1 with TRBJ1-1; 7 bases map to TRBD1. The CDR3 has 12 residues. The J segment lost 0 bases and the V segment lost 7 bases, leaving 2 bases of the junction unmatched. Germline V gives CDR1 SQVTM, CDR2 ANQGSEA. CDR3 amino acids: CSGGQMNTEAFF. In DNA, the CDR3 is TGCAGCGGGGGACAGATGAACACTGAAGCTTTCTTT.

V and J are TRBV9 and TRBJ2-5, with D possibly being TRBD2 (6 bases). With 4 bases removed from V and 0 bases from J, the gap between germline ends came to 13 bases. Per the germline V gene, CDR1 is SGDLS and CDR2 is YYNGEE. CDR3 length: 15 amino acids. CDR3 residues: CASSPSGSYQETQYF. CDR3 DNA: TGTGCCAGCAGCCCGAGCGGGTCCTACCAAGAGACCCAGTACTTC.

This clone was seen just once. The rearrangement joins TRBV18 to TRBJ2-5, with 7 bases that match TRBD1. Germline CDR1 and CDR2: KGHSH and LQKENI. This CDR3 contains 15 residues. V lost 6 bases and J lost 3; bases outside the gene matches: 10. The CDR3 loop is CASSPLTGTKETQYF. CDR3 bases: TGTGCCAGCTCCCCCCTGACAGGGACCAAAGAGACCCAGTACTTC.

This rearrangement joins TRBV5-6 to TRBJ2-7, with 9 bases aligning to TRBD1. J gave up 0 bases and V 2 bases, and 3 bases lay outside the gene matches. The CDR3 totals 15 residues. Per germline, CDR1 SGHDT and CDR2 YYEEEE. This CDR3 is CASSLGDRVSYEQYF. The CDR3 coding sequence is TGTGCCAGCAGCTTAGGGGACAGGGTCTCCTACGAGCAGTACTTC.

The chain employs TRBV5-4 and TRBJ1-1, with TRBD1 as a possible D gene (6 bases). V was trimmed by 3 bases and J by 1 base, leaving 16 bases between them. The CDR3 contains 16 residues. Germline values: CDR1 SGHNT, CDR2 YYREEE (reference sequence). CDR3 nucleotides: TGTGCCAGCAGCTCGGGACACTTGCTCCAGAACACTGAAGCTTTCTTT. Its translation: CASSSGHLLQNTEAFF.

The J gene is TRBJ1-1, the V gene TRBV30; D possibly corresponds to TRBD1 (5 bases). The CDR3 sequence is 13 residues long. Germline V gives CDR1 GTSNPN, CDR2 SVGIG (reference sequence). V lost 3 bases, J lost 3 bases, and 11 bases lay in between. CDR3 in DNA: TGTGCCTGGAGCAGACAGAGACACACTGAAGCTTTCTTT. Amino acids: CAWSRQRHTEAFF.